This entry lists 29 T cell receptor beta chains sequenced from one sample in a study of blood T cell repertoires in COVID-19. Profiled with immunoSEQ multiplex PCR; TCRdb holds only in-frame clones, not every one. The sample includes 150,000 to 200,000 clones, roughly 90% seen only once; the top ten take about 5%. The material sequenced was peripheral blood. Every receptor here comes from a man between 18 and 35 years old with COVID-19, enrolled during active disease.

V is TRBV2 and J is TRBJ2-7, with D perhaps matching TRBD1 (5 bases). Germline loops: CDR1 SNHLY, CDR2 FYNNEI. The germline V and J ends were trimmed by 6 bases and 4 bases, with 10 bases remaining between them. The CDR3 has 12 residues. The CDR3 region has the DNA TGTGCCAGCAGCGACAGCTCTTACGAGCAGTACTTC. Translation: CASSDSSYEQYF.

This clone appeared a single time. The J gene is TRBJ2-7, the V gene TRBV6-5; maybe TRBD2 (5 bases). There are 15 residues in the CDR3. Trimming left V 2 bases short and J 3 bases short, with 14 bases between. CDR1 MNHEY and CDR2 SVGAGI come from the germline V gene. CDR3 sequence (DNA): TGTGCCAGCAGTTACCGCCTAGCCGTAGGCTACGAGCAGTACTTC. This codes for CASSYRLAVGYEQYF.

CDR3 bases: TGTGCCTGGAGTCAGGGCGGAAACCCCTACGAGCAGTACTTC. Amino acids: CAWSQGGNPYEQYF. The V and J genes are TRBV30 and TRBJ2-7; TRBD1 might be the D (5 bases). The germline V gene has CDR1 GTSNPN and CDR2 SVGIG (reference sequence). V was clipped by 2 bases and J by 2 bases, with 13 bases between them. CDR3 length: 14 amino acids.

The chain has TRBV19 and TRBJ2-5; TRBD1 matches 7 bases. From germline, CDR1 is LNHDA and CDR2 SQIVND (reference sequence). The CDR3 runs to 14 residues. Trimming cost V 5 bases and J 6 bases; bases outside gene matches: 9. CDR3 DNA sequence: TGTGCCAGTAGTTTAGCCGGGACAGAAAAGACCCAGTACTTC. It translates to CASSLAGTEKTQYF.

V and J are TRBV11-2 and TRBJ2-5; 7 bases align to TRBD2. V dropped 1 base and J dropped 2; count of bases not matched to a gene: 1. The CDR3 length is 14 residues. Germline-derived CDR1 and CDR2 are SGHAT and FQNNGV. In DNA, the CDR3 is TGTGCCAGCAGCTTAGGAGCGGGGCAAGAGACCCAGTACTTC. This codes for CASSLGAGQETQYF.

This sequence joins TRBV7-2 and TRBJ2-1, with D possibly being TRBD2 (6 bases). Germline CDR1 and CDR2: SGHTA and FQGNSA. CDR3 length: 12 residues. Trimming removed 5 bases at V and 8 bases at J, with 10 bases between. The CDR3 DNA reads as TGTGCCAGCAGCCAGCTAGCGTATGAGCAGTTCTTC. Its protein product is CASSQLAYEQFF.

The chain combines TRBV2 with TRBJ1-5, with TRBD1 identical over 11 bases. Looked up from germline, CDR1 is SNHLY and CDR2 is FYNNEI. V lost 6 bases, J lost 7 bases, and 5 bases stayed unmatched. CDR3 length: 14 residues. CDR3 protein: CASRPGQGGQPQHF. The CDR3 coding sequence is TGTGCCAGCAGACCGGGACAGGGGGGACAGCCCCAGCATTTT.

V is TRBV4-1 and J is TRBJ2-1; 10 nucleotides align to TRBD2. Germline V gene sequence: CDR1 MGHRA, CDR2 YSYEKL. The CDR3 has 16 residues. J lost 9 bases, V lost 1 base, and 9 bases had no gene match. The CDR3 sequence is CASSQGIAGGKTEQFF. The CDR3 DNA sequence: TGCGCCAGCAGCCAAGGGATAGCGGGAGGAAAGACTGAGCAGTTCTTC.

V gene TRBV5-6 combines with J gene TRBJ2-7; 11 nucleotides align to TRBD2. CDR1 SGHDT and CDR2 YYEEEE come from the germline V gene. V lost 4 bases, J lost 2 bases, and 2 bases stayed unmatched. This CDR3 has 14 amino acids. The CDR3 DNA is TGTGCCAGCAGCGGTAGCGGGAGGGCCTACGAGCAGTACTTC. It yields the protein CASSGSGRAYEQYF.

The chain links TRBV12-3 or TRBV12-4 to TRBJ1-2, with D possibly matching TRBD1 (6 bases). The ends were cut back, 4 bases at V and 7 bases at J, with 10 bases in the middle. This CDR3 is 12 amino acids long. CDR3 sequence: CASSSQGSGYTF. In DNA, the CDR3 is TGTGCCAGCAGTTCACAGGGCTCTGGCTACACCTTC.

This clone was recorded only once. J is TRBJ2-5 and V is TRBV6-7; 7 bases align to TRBD2. TRBV6-7 is placed among ORFs of uncertain function. The CDR3 loop spans 17 amino acids. V trimming: 1 base; J trimming: 5 bases; junction bases outside the gene matches: 13. CDR3 sequence reads: CASSYFKRDECLETQYF. The CDR3 nucleotides read TGTGCCAGCAGTTACTTTAAGCGGGACGAGTGCTTGGAGACCCAGTACTTC.

The chain combines TRBV27 with TRBJ2-1; 7 nucleotides match TRBD1. This CDR3 has 16 amino acids. V dropped 6 bases and J dropped 7; count of bases not matched to a gene: 15. The germline V gene encodes CDR1 MNHEY and CDR2 SMNVEV (reference sequence). The CDR3 bases are TGTGCCAGCAGCCTAATTTTGACAGGGAAGGGGAATGAGCAGTTCTTC. Translation gives CASSLILTGKGNEQFF.

The chain recombines TRBV19 with TRBJ1-1, with D perhaps TRBD1 (5 bases). Germline loops: CDR1 LNHDA, CDR2 SQIVND (reference sequence). There are 15 residues in the CDR3. V was clipped by 5 bases and J by 1 base, with 14 bases between them. CDR3 sequence reads: CASSPPRGRNTEAFF. The CDR3 bases are TGTGCCAGTAGTCCCCCCCGGGGGAGGAACACTGAAGCTTTCTTT.

This chain links TRBV6-5 with TRBJ2-7; no clear D gene. Germline V gives CDR1 MNHEY, CDR2 SVGAGI. The V end was cut by 10 bases, the J end by 2 bases, with 12 bases between. The CDR3 has 12 amino acids. The CDR3 coding sequence is TGTGCCACTTCCGGAGTTGCCTACGAGCAGTACTTC. This translates into CATSGVAYEQYF.

This clone was counted only a few times. This sequence joins TRBV19 and TRBJ1-5, with 7 bases matching TRBD1. V was pared by 3 bases and J by 6 bases, with 8 bases of the junction left unmatched. Germline CDR1 and CDR2: LNHDA and SQIVND (reference sequence). The length of the CDR3 is 15 residues. CDR3 in DNA: TGTGCCAGTAGTATTATGGGCCAGGGGGGTCAGCCCCAGCATTTT. It is translated as CASSIMGQGGQPQHF.

The genes are TRBV9 and TRBJ2-1; D is perhaps TRBD1 (6 bases). V was shortened by 4 bases and J by 5 bases, with 10 bases between the two germline ends. The CDR3 runs 13 residues. Germline lookup yields CDR1 SGDLS and CDR2 YYNGEE. The CDR3 DNA follows: TGTGCCAGCAGCCTCAGGGGTGACAATGAGCAGTTCTTC. It specifies CASSLRGDNEQFF.

The J gene is TRBJ2-3, the V gene TRBV30; TRBD2 matches at 13 bases. Germline loops: CDR1 GTSNPN, CDR2 SVGIG (reference sequence). Unmatched junction bases numbered 5, after V lost 2 bases and J lost 3 bases. The CDR3 has 16 amino acids. The CDR3 nucleotides read TGTGCCTGGAGTCCAGGACTAGCGGGGGAGACAGATACGCAGTATTTT. This translates into CAWSPGLAGETDTQYF.

This clone was observed a single time. V is TRBV10-3 and J is TRBJ2-2; a weak D match, TRBD1 (5 bases). The CDR3 is 16 amino acids. The V gene lost 4 bases and the J gene lost 0 bases, with 12 bases spanning the gap. From germline, CDR1 is ENHRY and CDR2 SYGVKD. CDR3 in DNA: TGTGCCATCAGTGCAAGGGGCCTATCGAACACCGGGGAGCTGTTTTTT. Its protein is CAISARGLSNTGELFF.

This chain connects TRBV13 to TRBJ2-7, with 9 bases aligning to TRBD1. CDR1 is PRHDT, CDR2 FYEKMQ, per germline (reference sequence). The CDR3 has 15 amino acids. After removal of 5 bases from V and 2 bases from J, the junction contained 7 bases not matched to a gene. The CDR3 DNA reads TGTGCCAGCAGCCCCGGGACAGGGCTCGCCTACGAGCAGTACTTC. Protein sequence: CASSPGTGLAYEQYF.

The chain couples TRBV7-9 to TRBJ2-1, with 7 bases aligning to TRBD1. The CDR3 totals 16 residues. V dropped 3 bases and J dropped 0; count of bases not matched to a gene: 5. CDR1 and CDR2 (germline): SEHNR, FQNEAQ (reference sequence). CDR3 residues: CASSLRGRNSYNEQFF. In DNA form, the CDR3 reads TGTGCCAGCAGCTTGAGGGGGCGGAACTCCTACAATGAGCAGTTCTTC.

This rearrangement joins TRBV2 to TRBJ1-1; D is undetermined. Trimming shortened V by 3 bases and J by 1 base, and 15 bases separated the two germline ends. Per germline, CDR1 SNHLY and CDR2 FYNNEI. The CDR3 runs 16 residues. In DNA, the CDR3 is TGTGCCAGCAGTGATGAGGTGGCTACGGGGAACACTGAAGCTTTCTTT. It encodes CASSDEVATGNTEAFF.

As DNA, the CDR3 is TGTGCCAGCAGGTTACGGGACAGGGCTAACTATGGCTACACCTTC. Translated, it gives CASRLRDRANYGYTF. This rearrangement joins TRBV28 to TRBJ1-2, with 9 bases aligning to TRBD1. Losses at the gene ends were 6 bases for V and 0 bases for J; bases not matched to a gene: 5. CDR3 size: 15 residues. Germline CDR1 and CDR2: MDHEN and SYDVKM.

The chain carries TRBV30 and TRBJ2-5; tentatively, D is TRBD2 (5 bases). The CDR3 has 14 amino acids. V lost 4 bases and J 1 base, leaving 13 bases between the germline ends. The germline CDR1 and CDR2 sequences are GTSNPN and SVGIG (reference sequence). The CDR3 DNA reads as TGTGCCTGGACCCAGGACGGACTCCAAGAGACCCAGTACTTC. Protein: CAWTQDGLQETQYF.

The gene calls are TRBV28 and TRBJ2-7, with 9 bases identical to TRBD1. Germline CDR1 MDHEN, CDR2 SYDVKM. J gave up 4 bases and V 3 bases, and 4 bases lay outside the gene matches. CDR3 length: 14 residues. In nucleotides, the CDR3 is TGTGCCAGCAGTTTTGGGACAGGGCCTTACGAGCAGTACTTC. Its translation is CASSFGTGPYEQYF.

The J gene is TRBJ2-7, the V gene TRBV7-9; D may be TRBD1 (5 bases). The germline V gene encodes CDR1 SEHNR and CDR2 FQNEAQ (reference sequence). This CDR3 comprises 14 residues. Trimming removed 4 bases at V and 3 bases at J, with 13 bases between. CDR3 sequence: CASSSQGRGYEQYF. The DNA for the CDR3 is TGTGCCAGCAGCTCTCAGGGAAGGGGCTACGAGCAGTACTTC. The variable domain in full, with the rest retrieved from reference TRBV7-9 and TRBJ2-7, is DTGVSQNPRHKITKRGQNVTFRCDPISEHNRLYWYRQTLGQGPEFLTYFQNEAQLEKSRLLSDRFSAERPKGSFSTLEIQRTEQGDSAMYLCASSSQGRGYEQYFGPGTRLTVT.

This clone occurred a few times. The chain has TRBV6-5 and TRBJ1-2; 9 nucleotides agree with TRBD1. The CDR3 is made up of 13 amino acids. V shed 6 bases and J 4 bases; nucleotides not matched to a gene: 3. Germline lookup yields CDR1 MNHEY and CDR2 SVGAGI. CDR3 in DNA: TGTGCCAGCAGGGGACAGGGATCCTATGGCTACACCTTC. It specifies CASRGQGSYGYTF.

Turning to this clone: Other DNA variants within this sample encode the same CDR3. The CDR3 DNA reads as TGCAGTGCTAGTGGGCAGTTGAACACTGAAGCTTTCTTT. It is translated as CSASGQLNTEAFF. J is TRBJ1-1 and V is TRBV20-1, with D hard to call. V was clipped by 3 bases and J by 0 bases, with 8 bases between them. Germline V CDR1 and CDR2: DFQATT, SNEGSKA (reference sequence). This CDR3 contains 13 residues.

This chain joins TRBV28 and TRBJ1-5; D possibly corresponds to TRBD1 (6 bases). Germline lookup yields CDR1 MDHEN and CDR2 SYDVKM. The CDR3 consists of 16 residues. Deletions cut 5 bases from V and 3 bases from J, with 17 bases between. DNA for the CDR3: TGTGCCAGCAGTCCGCCCCTCTACAGGGTCAATCAGCCCCAGCATTTT. It is translated as CASSPPLYRVNQPQHF.

Notes on this clone: One end of the junction varies from germline; a read error may be responsible. This chain connects TRBV15 to TRBJ1-4, with D possibly TRBD1 on 5 matching bases. CDR1 is LNHNV and CDR2 is YYDKDF in the germline V gene (reference sequence). CDR3 length: 13 residues. In nucleotides, the CDR3 is TGTGCCACCAGGCAAGGGGTTGGTGAAAAACTGCTTTTT. Its translation: CATRQGVGEKLLF. The variable domain in full, with the rest retrieved from reference TRBV15 and TRBJ1-4, is DAMVIQNPRYQVTQFGKPVTLSCSQTLNHNVMYWYQQKSSQAPKLLFHYYDKDFNNEADTPDNFQSRRPNTSFCFLDIRSPGLGDTAMYLCATRQGVGEKLLFGSGTQLSVL.